This T cell receptor (beta chain) comes out of a study of cytomegalovirus exposure and HLA in healthy donors. Study-wide findings and caveats: HLA allele associations emerged for about 18,000 TCR beta sequences in a later analysis, at 0.05 false discovery rate.

CDR1 and CDR2 from the germline V gene are PRHDT and FYEKMQ (reference sequence). Trimming cost V 7 bases and J 8 bases; bases outside gene matches: 14. The CDR3 runs 16 residues. On this clone: Its matching antigen is unknown.

Amplification used 60 Vbeta primers and 13 Jbeta primers. Some clones are missing from TCRdb's copy, which holds only in-frame ones; the method was immunoSEQ multiplex PCR. The sample includes around 65,000 clones. The material sequenced was PBMCs. The receptor was derived from a boy aged 10-17 years in good health and CMV-seronegative. This chain joins TRBV13 and TRBJ1-1, with 12 bases identical to TRBD1. DNA of the CDR3: TGTGCCAGCACCCAGGGGACAGGGGGCGAACGGGTCGAAGCTTTCTTT. It codes for CASTQGTGGERVEAFF.